This TCR beta chain comes out of a study of T cell changes during pregnancy in multiple sclerosis. Losses at the gene ends were 3 bases for V and 4 bases for J; bases not matched to a gene: 11. The germline gives CDR1 SSHAT, CDR2 FNYEAQ (reference sequence). The CDR3 spans 17 residues. The assay was immunoSEQ multiplex PCR, and TCRdb's table has in-frame clones only and misses some. This repertoire shows about 50,000 clones, approximately 94% found once; its top ten account for roughly 5%. The genes are TRBV7-7 and TRBJ1-3, with 8 bases fitting TRBD1. Sequencing used CD8+ T cells from peripheral blood mononuclear cells, obtained before pregnancy. The receptor comes from a female donor with multiple sclerosis, enrolled in a pregnancy study. In nucleotides, the CDR3 is TGTGCCAGCAGCTTCCGCCCCAGGACAGGGAAAGGAAACACCATATATTTT. Translation: CASSFRPRTGKGNTIYF.